This entry is about one T cell receptor (beta chain). Its cognate antigen is unknown. The sample belongs to a study of shared clonotypes between healthy human individuals. Selected positively for CCR7 and CD45RO-negative, naive CD8 cells excluded terminally differentiated effector memory CD45RA+ cells. Donors were Caucasian adults residing in Nashville, Tennessee, USA. General study points: Naive subsets, compared against memory subsets, generally had larger estimated richness values. Naive CD4 clonotype sharing across a few donors was approximately 5%. In contrast to clonotypes shared by all four donors, non-shared clonotypes had lower generation probabilities.

Assay: immunoSEQ multiplex PCR; the TCRdb copy retains only in-frame clones and omits some. The data show more than 2 million clones, 85% to 95% seen once. Germline trimming cut 5 bases from V and 9 bases from J; bases unmatched to any gene: 4. CDR1 is SEHNR, CDR2 FQNEAQ, per germline (reference sequence). The CDR3 extends over 13 amino acids. The receptor was isolated from a man aged 18 to 30 in good health. The rearrangement uses TRBV7-9 and TRBJ2-1, with 10 positions matching TRBD2. The specimen was naive CD8+ T cells sorted from blood. The CDR3 sequence is CASSRLAGVEQFF. For the CDR3, the DNA is TGTGCCAGCAGCCGCCTAGCGGGGGTTGAGCAGTTCTTC. The full variable domain, its missing parts supplied by reference TRBV7-9 and TRBJ2-1, is DTGVSQNPRHKITKRGQNVTFRCDPISEHNRLYWYRQTLGQGPEFLTYFQNEAQLEKSRLLSDRFSAERPKGSFSTLEIQRTEQGDSAMYLCASSRLAGVEQFFGPGTRLTVL.